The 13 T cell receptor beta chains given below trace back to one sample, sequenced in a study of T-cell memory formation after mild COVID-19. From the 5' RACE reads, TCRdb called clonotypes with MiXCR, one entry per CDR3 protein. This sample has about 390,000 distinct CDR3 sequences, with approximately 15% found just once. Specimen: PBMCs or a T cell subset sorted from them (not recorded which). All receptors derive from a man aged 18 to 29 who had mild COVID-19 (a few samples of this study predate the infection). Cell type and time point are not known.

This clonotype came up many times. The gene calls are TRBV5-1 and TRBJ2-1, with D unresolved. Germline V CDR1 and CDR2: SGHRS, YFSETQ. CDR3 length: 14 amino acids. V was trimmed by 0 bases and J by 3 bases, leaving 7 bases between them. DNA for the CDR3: TGCGCCAGCAGCTTGGCGGGTCGCTACAATGAGCAGTTCTTC. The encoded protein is CASSLAGRYNEQFF.

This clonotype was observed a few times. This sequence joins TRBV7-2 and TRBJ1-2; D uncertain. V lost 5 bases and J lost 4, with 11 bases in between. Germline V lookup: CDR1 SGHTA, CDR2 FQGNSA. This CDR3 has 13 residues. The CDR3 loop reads CASSADLGYGYTF. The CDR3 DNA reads TGTGCCAGCAGCGCCGACCTGGGCTATGGCTACACCTTC.

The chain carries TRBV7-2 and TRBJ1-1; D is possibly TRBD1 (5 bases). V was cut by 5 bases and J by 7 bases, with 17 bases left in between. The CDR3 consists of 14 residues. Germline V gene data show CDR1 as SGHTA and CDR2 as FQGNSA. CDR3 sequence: CASSPVWGDGEAFF. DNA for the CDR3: TGTGCCAGCAGCCCCGTGTGGGGGGATGGTGAAGCTTTCTTT.

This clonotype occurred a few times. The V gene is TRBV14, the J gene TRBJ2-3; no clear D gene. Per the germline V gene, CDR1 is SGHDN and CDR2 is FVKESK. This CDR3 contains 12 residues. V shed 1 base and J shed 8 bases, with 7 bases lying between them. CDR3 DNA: TGTGCCAGCAGCCAAGGTGGGGTTACGCAGTATTTT. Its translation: CASSQGGVTQYF.

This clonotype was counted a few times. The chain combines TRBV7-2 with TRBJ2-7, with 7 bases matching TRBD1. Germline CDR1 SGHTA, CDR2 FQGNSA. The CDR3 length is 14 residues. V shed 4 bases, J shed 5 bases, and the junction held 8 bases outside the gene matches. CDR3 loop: CASSSANRGHEQYF. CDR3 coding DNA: TGTGCCAGCAGCTCGGCAAACAGGGGCCACGAGCAGTACTTC.

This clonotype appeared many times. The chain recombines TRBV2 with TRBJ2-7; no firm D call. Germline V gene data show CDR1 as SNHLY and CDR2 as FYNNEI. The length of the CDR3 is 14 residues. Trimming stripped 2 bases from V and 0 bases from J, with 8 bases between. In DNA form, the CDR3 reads TGTGCCAGCAGTGAAAGTAGGGACTCCTACGAGCAGTACGTC. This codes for CASSESRDSYEQYV.

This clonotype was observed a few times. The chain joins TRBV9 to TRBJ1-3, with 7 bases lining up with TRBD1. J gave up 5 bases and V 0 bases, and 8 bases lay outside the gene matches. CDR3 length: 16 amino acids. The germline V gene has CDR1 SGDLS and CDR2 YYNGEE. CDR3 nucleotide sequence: TGTGCCAGCAGCGTAGCCCCGACAGGGCGAAGAAACACCATATATTTT. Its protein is CASSVAPTGRRNTIYF.

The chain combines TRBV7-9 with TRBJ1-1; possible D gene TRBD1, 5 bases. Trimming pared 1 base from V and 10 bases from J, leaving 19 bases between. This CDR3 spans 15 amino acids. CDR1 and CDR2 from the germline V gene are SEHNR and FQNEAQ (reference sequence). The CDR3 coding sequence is TGTGCCAGCAGCTTAGGTGGCAGGGAAGGGAGCGGAGCTTTCTTT. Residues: CASSLGGREGSGAFF.

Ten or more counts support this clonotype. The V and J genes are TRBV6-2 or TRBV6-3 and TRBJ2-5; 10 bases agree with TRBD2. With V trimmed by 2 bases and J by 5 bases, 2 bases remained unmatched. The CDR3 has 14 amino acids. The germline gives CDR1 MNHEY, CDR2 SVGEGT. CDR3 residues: CASSYSGGGETQYF. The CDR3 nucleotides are TGTGCCAGCAGTTACAGCGGGGGGGGGGAGACCCAGTACTTC.

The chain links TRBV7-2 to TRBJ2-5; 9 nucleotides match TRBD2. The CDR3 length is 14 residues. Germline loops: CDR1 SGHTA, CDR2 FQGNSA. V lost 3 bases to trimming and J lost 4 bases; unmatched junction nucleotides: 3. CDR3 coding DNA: TGTGCCAGCAGCTTCCTAGCGGGGTTAGAGACCCAGTACTTC. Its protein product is CASSFLAGLETQYF.

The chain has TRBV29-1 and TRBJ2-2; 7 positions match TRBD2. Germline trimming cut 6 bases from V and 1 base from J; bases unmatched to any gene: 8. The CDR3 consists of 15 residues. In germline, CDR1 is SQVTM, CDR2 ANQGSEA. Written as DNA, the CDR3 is TGCAGCGTGGGGGGGATAGGAGTGAACACCGGGGAGCTGTTTTTT. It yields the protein CSVGGIGVNTGELFF.

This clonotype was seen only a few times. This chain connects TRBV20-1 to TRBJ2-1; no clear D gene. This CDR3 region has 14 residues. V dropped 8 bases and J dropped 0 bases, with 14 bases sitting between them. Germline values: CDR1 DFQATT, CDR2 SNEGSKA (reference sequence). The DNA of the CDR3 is TGCAGTAAACTAAACAGTCTCTCCTACAATGAGCAGTTCTTC. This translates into CSKLNSLSYNEQFF.

CDR3 sequence reads: CATGQYNEQFF. The CDR3 DNA follows: TGTGCCACCGGACAGTACAATGAGCAGTTCTTC. V gene TRBV24-1 combines with J gene TRBJ2-1, with D possibly being TRBD1 (6 bases). CDR3 size: 11 residues. V was cut by 9 bases and J by 4 bases, with 6 bases left in between. Germline CDR1 reads KGHDR; CDR2 reads SFDVKD.